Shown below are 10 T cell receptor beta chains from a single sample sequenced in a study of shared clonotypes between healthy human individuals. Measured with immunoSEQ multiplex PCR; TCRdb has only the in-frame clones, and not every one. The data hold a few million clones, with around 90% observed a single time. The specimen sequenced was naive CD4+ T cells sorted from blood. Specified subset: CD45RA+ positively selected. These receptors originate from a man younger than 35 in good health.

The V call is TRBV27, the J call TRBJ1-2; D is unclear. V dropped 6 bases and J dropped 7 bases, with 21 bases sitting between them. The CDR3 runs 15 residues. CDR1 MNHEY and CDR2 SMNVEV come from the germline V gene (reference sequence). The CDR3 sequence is CASRATGSFPGGYTF. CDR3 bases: TGTGCCAGCAGGGCTACCGGCTCCTTCCCGGGTGGCTACACCTTC.

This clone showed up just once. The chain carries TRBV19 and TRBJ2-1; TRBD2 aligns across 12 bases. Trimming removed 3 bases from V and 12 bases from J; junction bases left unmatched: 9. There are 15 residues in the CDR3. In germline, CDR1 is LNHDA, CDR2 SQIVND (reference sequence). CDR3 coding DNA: TGTGCCAGTAGTATCGGACTAGCGGGACCGACTAGGCAGTTCTTC. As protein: CASSIGLAGPTRQFF.

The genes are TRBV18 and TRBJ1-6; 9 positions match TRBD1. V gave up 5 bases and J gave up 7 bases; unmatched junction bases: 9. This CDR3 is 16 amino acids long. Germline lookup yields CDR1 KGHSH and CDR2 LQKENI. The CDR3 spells CASSLDYRGLNSPLHF. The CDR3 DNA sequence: TGTGCCAGCTCATTGGATTACAGGGGGCTGAATTCACCCCTCCACTTT.

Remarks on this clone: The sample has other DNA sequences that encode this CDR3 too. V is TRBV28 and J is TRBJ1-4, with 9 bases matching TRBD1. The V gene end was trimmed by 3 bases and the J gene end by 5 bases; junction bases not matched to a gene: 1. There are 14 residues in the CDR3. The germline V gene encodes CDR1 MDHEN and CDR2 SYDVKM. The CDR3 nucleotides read TGTGCCAGCAGTTTGGGACAGGGCAATGAAAAACTGTTTTTT. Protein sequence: CASSLGQGNEKLFF.

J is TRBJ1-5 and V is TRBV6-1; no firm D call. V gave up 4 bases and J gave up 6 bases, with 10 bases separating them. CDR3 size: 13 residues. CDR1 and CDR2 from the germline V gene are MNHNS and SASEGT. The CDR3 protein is CASSVGSRQPQHF. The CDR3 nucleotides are TGTGCCAGCAGTGTAGGGTCCCGTCAGCCCCAGCATTTT.

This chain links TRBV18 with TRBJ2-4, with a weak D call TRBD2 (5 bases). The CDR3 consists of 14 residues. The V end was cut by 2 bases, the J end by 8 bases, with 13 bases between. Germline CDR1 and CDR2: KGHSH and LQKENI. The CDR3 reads CASSPGLLGDIQYF. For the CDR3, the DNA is TGTGCCAGCTCACCAGGACTCCTTGGGGACATTCAGTACTTC.

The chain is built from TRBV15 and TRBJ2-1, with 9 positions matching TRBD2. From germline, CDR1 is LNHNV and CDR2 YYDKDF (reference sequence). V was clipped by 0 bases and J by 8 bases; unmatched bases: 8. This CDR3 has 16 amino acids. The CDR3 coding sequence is TGTGCCACCAGCAGAGATCAAGGCGGGAGGGTAGATGAGCAGTTCTTC. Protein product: CATSRDQGGRVDEQFF.

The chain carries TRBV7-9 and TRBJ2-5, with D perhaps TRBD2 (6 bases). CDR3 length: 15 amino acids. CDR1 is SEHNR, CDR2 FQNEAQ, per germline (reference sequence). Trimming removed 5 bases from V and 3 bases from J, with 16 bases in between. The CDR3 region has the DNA TGTGCCAGCAGCCTAAACCCCGGGAGAAAAGAGACCCAGTACTTC. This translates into CASSLNPGRKETQYF. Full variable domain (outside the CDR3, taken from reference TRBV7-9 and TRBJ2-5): DTGVSQNPRHKITKRGQNVTFRCDPISEHNRLYWYRQTLGQGPEFLTYFQNEAQLEKSRLLSDRFSAERPKGSFSTLEIQRTEQGDSAMYLCASSLNPGRKETQYFGPGTRLLVL.

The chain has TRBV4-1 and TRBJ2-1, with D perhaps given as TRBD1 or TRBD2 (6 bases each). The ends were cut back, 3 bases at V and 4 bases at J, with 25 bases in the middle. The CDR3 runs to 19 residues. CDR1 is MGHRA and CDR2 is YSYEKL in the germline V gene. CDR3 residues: CASSHLAGGRRTIYNEQFF. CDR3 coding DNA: TGCGCCAGCAGCCACCTGGCTGGGGGCCGCCGGACTATTTACAATGAGCAGTTCTTC.

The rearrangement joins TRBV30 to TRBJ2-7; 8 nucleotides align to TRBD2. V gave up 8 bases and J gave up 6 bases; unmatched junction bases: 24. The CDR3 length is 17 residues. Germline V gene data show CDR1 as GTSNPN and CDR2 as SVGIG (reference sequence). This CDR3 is CAGWTGVAGTAGSEQYF. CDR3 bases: TGTGCCGGGTGGACCGGGGTAGCGGGGACGGCAGGCAGCGAGCAGTACTTC.